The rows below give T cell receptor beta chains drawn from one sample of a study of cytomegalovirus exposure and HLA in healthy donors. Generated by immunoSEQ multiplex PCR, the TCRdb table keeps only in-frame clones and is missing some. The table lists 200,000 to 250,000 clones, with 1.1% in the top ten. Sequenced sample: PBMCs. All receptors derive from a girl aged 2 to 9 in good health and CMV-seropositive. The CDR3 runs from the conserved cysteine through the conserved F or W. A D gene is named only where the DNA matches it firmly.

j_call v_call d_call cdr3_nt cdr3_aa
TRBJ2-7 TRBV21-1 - TGTGCCAGCAGCAAAAAGACAGGGTACGAGCAGTACTTC CASSKKTGYEQYF
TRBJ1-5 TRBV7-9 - TGTGCCAGCAGCTTAGACCAGAGCAATCAGCCCCAGCATTTT CASSLDQSNQPQHF
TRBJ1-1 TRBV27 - TGTGCCAGCAGTTTGATACCCGGGAACACTGAAGCTTTCTTT CASSLIPGNTEAFF
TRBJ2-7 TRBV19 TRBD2 TGTGCCAGTAGTATAGTGTTAGCGGGAGCCTACGAGCAGTACTTC CASSIVLAGAYEQYF
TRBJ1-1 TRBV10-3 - TGTGCCATCAGTGTGCAGGGCACTGAAGCTTTCTTT CAISVQGTEAFF
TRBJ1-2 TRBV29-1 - TGCAGCCTCCGCACACACTATGGCTACACCTTC CSLRTHYGYTF
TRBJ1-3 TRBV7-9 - TGTGCCAGCAGCTTAGGGACTCCTTCTGGAAACACCATATATTTT CASSLGTPSGNTIYF
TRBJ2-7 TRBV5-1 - TGCGCCAGCAGCCCTTCGGGTACCTACGAGCAGTACTTC CASSPSGTYEQYF
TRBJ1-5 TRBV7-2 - TGTGCCAGCAGCTTAAATAGACTTAGAAATCAGCCCCAGCATTTT CASSLNRLRNQPQHF
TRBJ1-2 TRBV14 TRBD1 TGTGCCAGCAGTCTTGACAGGGGATATGGCTACACCTTC CASSLDRGYGYTF
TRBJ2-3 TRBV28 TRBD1 TGTGCCAGCAGTTGGACAGGGACAGATACGCAGTATTTT CASSWTGTDTQYF
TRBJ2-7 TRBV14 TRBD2 TGTGCCAGCAGCGCCACTCGGGGGGGCCCCGAGCAGTACTTC CASSATRGGPEQYF
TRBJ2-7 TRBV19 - TGTGCCAGTAGTAAGCCTCGTTCCTACGAGCAGTACTTC CASSKPRSYEQYF
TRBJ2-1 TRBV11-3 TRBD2 TGTGCCAGCAGCGACGGACTAGCGGGGCTCTACAATGAGCAGTTCTTC CASSDGLAGLYNEQFF
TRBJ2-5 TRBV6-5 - TGTGCCAGCAGTAACCAGGGGATCCAAGAGACCCAGTACTTC CASSNQGIQETQYF
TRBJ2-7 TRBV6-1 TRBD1 TGTGCCAGCAGTGACGGACAGGGGGCGAACCCCTACGAGCAGTACTTC CASSDGQGANPYEQYF
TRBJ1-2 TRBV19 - TGTGCCAGTAGTATTAGCCCCGGGACACCGGAACTGAACTATGGCTACACCTTC CASSISPGTPELNYGYTF
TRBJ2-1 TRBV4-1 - TGCGCCAGCAGCCAAGAAAGTTACAGGGATCCGTTCTTC CASSQESYRDPFF
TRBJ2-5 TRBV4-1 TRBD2 TGCGCCAGCAGCCACCTAGCGGGAGCCCTTGAGACCCAGTACTTC CASSHLAGALETQYF